The sample holds many counts of the clone carrying this TCR beta chain. The antigen is not known. Unique molecular identifiers featured in how the TCRbeta library was prepared. TCRdb itself ran the PCR reads through MiXCR, one entry per CDR3 protein. The table records over 150,000 distinct CDR3 sequences, approximately 6.8% of them present only once. The data originate from a study of T-cell reconstitution after alpha-beta-depleted transplantation in children. Findings and limits, study-wide: After transplant, high TCRbeta diversity at day 60 in some patients arose from surviving recipient T cells and thymic progenitors. Several hundred expanded graft clones reportedly gave rise to the alpha-beta T cells present about two months after transplant.

The V and J ends lost 0 bases and 0 bases respectively, with 6 bases between them. The germline V gene encodes CDR1 MNHEY and CDR2 SVGAGI. The CDR3 length is 14 residues. The receptor was isolated from a girl under two years old with combined immunodeficiency, due to receive a stem cell transplant. V and J are TRBV6-5 and TRBJ2-7; D tentatively reads TRBD1 or TRBD2 (5 bases each). The sequencing used PBMCs, collected before TCRalphabeta/CD19-depleted stem cell transplant. CDR3 DNA: TGTGCCAGCAGTTACTCCGGGGCCTCCTACGAGCAGTACTTC. Translation: CASSYSGASYEQYF.